Reported below is one TCR beta chain. This sample was taken from a study of blood T cell repertoires in COVID-19. Overall study context: Material from acute and convalescent COVID-19 was sourced from the United States, Italy and Spain. The cDNA or gDNA used as material had been derived from T cells, B-cell-depleted T cells, or PBMCs.

Germline V gene sequence: CDR1 LNHDA, CDR2 SQIVND (reference sequence). V shed 5 bases and J 0 bases; nucleotides not matched to a gene: 7. The CDR3 is 16 residues long. The assay was immunoSEQ multiplex PCR, and TCRdb's table has in-frame clones only and misses some. The profile shows some 96,000 clones, around 85% of them singletons. V usage is TRBV19 and J usage is TRBJ1-5, with 7 bases fitting TRBD1. Sequencing was carried out using peripheral blood. The source is a man over 45 with active or convalescent COVID-19. The CDR3 DNA reads TGTGCCAGTAGTGGGGGGACAGTCTATAGCAATCAGCCCCAGCATTTT. It codes for CASSGGTVYSNQPQHF. The full variable domain, its missing parts supplied by reference TRBV19 and TRBJ1-5, is DGGITQSPKYLFRKEGQNVTLSCEQNLNHDAMYWYRQDPGQGLRLIYYSQIVNDFQKGDIAEGYSVSREKKESFPLTVTSAQKNPTAFYLCASSGGTVYSNQPQHFGDGTRLSIL.